This T cell receptor beta chain derives from a study of blood T cells in healthy people across ages. Notes on the study in general: More naive CD4+ cells and higher diversity marked long-lived donors relative to aged donors.

A second PCR of about 7 to 12 cycles used a sample-barcoded 5' primer and a J-beta primer mix. TCRdb used MiXCR to reprocess the 5' RACE reads, holding one entry per CDR3 protein. The data hold about 1.1 million distinct CDR3 sequences, with approximately 38% observed a single time. Healthy Russian Caucasian donors spanned ages about 6 to 100 years. Every sample gave at least 5 micrograms of total RNA when it was extracted. Germline CDR1 is MNHEY and CDR2 is SVGEGT. J lost 1 base, V lost 0 bases, and 10 bases had no gene match. The CDR3 spans 19 residues. Comments on this clonotype: The antigen is not known.

The genes are TRBV6-2 or TRBV6-3 and TRBJ1-5; 9 nucleotides line up with TRBD1. This TCR derives from a man between 18 and 29 years old in good health. The sample comprised blood. CDR3: CASSYSPGQGRGSNQPQHF. CDR3 sequence (DNA): TGTGCCAGCAGTTACTCCCCGGGACAGGGACGTGGGAGCAATCAGCCCCAGCATTTT.